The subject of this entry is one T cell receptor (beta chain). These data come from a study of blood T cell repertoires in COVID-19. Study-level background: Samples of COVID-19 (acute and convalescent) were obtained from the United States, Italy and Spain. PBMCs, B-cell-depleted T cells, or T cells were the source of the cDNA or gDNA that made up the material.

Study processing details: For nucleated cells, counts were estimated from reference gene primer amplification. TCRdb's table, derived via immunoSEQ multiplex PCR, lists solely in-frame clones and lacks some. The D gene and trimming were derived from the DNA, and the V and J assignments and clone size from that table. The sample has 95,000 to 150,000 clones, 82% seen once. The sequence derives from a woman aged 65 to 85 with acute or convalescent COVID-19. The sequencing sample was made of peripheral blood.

Here the CDR3 reads CASKSSGLTDTQYF. In DNA, the CDR3 is TGTGCCAGCAAATCTAGCGGTCTCACAGATACGCAGTATTTT. V is TRBV6-5 and J is TRBJ2-3, with 7 bases lining up with TRBD2. Germline V CDR1 and CDR2: MNHEY, SVGAGI. This CDR3 region has 14 residues. V trimming: 7 bases; J trimming: 2 bases; junction bases outside the gene matches: 6.